This TCR beta chain came from a study of shared clonotypes between healthy human individuals. The germline V gene encodes CDR1 SNHLY and CDR2 FYNNEI. The V end lost 11 bases, the J end lost 1 base, and 14 bases lay between the germline ends. The CDR3 covers 13 residues. Assay: immunoSEQ multiplex PCR; the TCRdb copy retains only in-frame clones and omits some. The sample records about 2.4 million clones, approximately 94% being singletons. The sequenced sample was naive CD4+ T cells sorted from blood. Subset: CD45RA+ positively selected. The sequence was obtained from a man aged 18 to 30 in good health. This chain uses TRBV2 with TRBJ2-5; D assignment may be TRBD1 or TRBD2 (5 bases each). CDR3 residues: CAVRDVPQETQYF. CDR3 DNA: TGTGCCGTACGGGACGTCCCCCAAGAGACCCAGTACTTC.